The 10 T cell receptor beta chains below come from one sample, sequenced in a study of blood T cell repertoires in COVID-19. Using immunoSEQ multiplex PCR, the repertoire was profiled, and TCRdb retains in-frame clones only, with some absent. The data hold around 260,000 clones, with about 85% observed a single time. Input material: peripheral blood. Receptor source: a man aged 55 to 69 who had recovered from COVID-19.

The genes are TRBV24-1 and TRBJ2-7; 10 nucleotides align to TRBD1. The CDR3 runs 16 residues. Unmatched junction bases numbered 11, after V lost 4 bases and J lost 6 bases. Germline V lookup: CDR1 KGHDR, CDR2 SFDVKD. CDR3 bases: TGTGCCACCAGTGACCCTGACAGGGGGCCCCCCACCGAGCAGTACTTC. It encodes CATSDPDRGPPTEQYF.

V gene TRBV5-1 combines with J gene TRBJ1-5; 7 positions match TRBD1. J was trimmed by 0 bases and V by 4 bases; bases with no gene match: 4. CDR3 length: 15 amino acids. Germline lookup yields CDR1 SGHRS and CDR2 YFSETQ. The CDR3 DNA follows: TGCGCCAGCAGCCGAACAGGGGATAGCAATCAGCCCCAGCATTTT. It is translated as CASSRTGDSNQPQHF.

The chain combines TRBV6-5 with TRBJ1-4; 8 bases align to TRBD1. There are 14 residues in the CDR3. Germline V lookup: CDR1 MNHEY, CDR2 SVGAGI. Germline trimming cut 7 bases from V and 7 bases from J; bases unmatched to any gene: 8. In DNA form, the CDR3 reads TGTGCCAGCACTCCCGGACAGGGAGGTGAAAAACTGTTTTTT. This gives the protein CASTPGQGGEKLFF.

The chain employs TRBV11-2 and TRBJ1-2, with D tentatively TRBD1 (5 bases). Germline CDR1 reads SGHAT; CDR2 reads FQNNGV. Between the trimmed V and J ends, which lost 2 bases and 1 base, there was a span of 23 bases. The CDR3 sequence is 19 residues long. This CDR3 is CASSLNPGRGGGLNYGYTF. The CDR3 coding sequence is TGTGCCAGCAGCTTAAACCCTGGTCGGGGGGGAGGACTTAACTATGGCTACACCTTC.

The J gene is TRBJ2-2, the V gene TRBV5-4; TRBD1 matches 7 bases. Trimming cost V 4 bases and J 4 bases; bases outside gene matches: 4. Germline V gives CDR1 SGHNT, CDR2 YYREEE (reference sequence). The CDR3 is 14 amino acids. CDR3 nucleotides: TGTGCCAGCAGCCTACAGGGGTCCACCGGGGAGCTGTTTTTT. It translates to CASSLQGSTGELFF.

The rearrangement joins TRBV2 to TRBJ2-7; D not resolved. V shed 6 bases and J shed 0 bases, with 15 bases lying between them. From germline, CDR1 is SNHLY and CDR2 FYNNEI. This CDR3 has 15 residues. The CDR3 DNA reads TGTGCCAGCAGGCATGACTCCCTGCCCTCCTACGAGCAGTACTTC. This encodes CASRHDSLPSYEQYF.

The chain recombines TRBV30 with TRBJ2-7, with TRBD2 matching 11 bases. This CDR3 has 16 amino acids. The ends lost 0 bases at V and 5 bases at J; junction bases unmatched: 9. Germline assignment: CDR1 GTSNPN and CDR2 SVGIG (reference sequence). CDR3: CAWSVGLAGGYDEQYF. As DNA, the CDR3 is TGTGCCTGGAGTGTTGGACTAGCGGGCGGGTATGACGAGCAGTACTTC. Full variable domain (outside the CDR3, taken from reference TRBV30 and TRBJ2-7): SQTIHQWPATLVQPVGSPLSLECTVEGTSNPNLYWYRQAAGRGLQLLFYSVGIGQISSEVPQNLSASRPQDRQFILSSKKLLLSDSGFYLCAWSVGLAGGYDEQYFGPGTRLTVT.

The gene calls are TRBV3-1 (or the pseudogene TRBV3-2) and TRBJ2-5, with 8 positions matching TRBD2. Germline V gene data show CDR1 as LGHDT and CDR2 as YNNKEL (reference sequence). Germline trimming cut 0 bases from V and 2 bases from J; bases unmatched to any gene: 11. This CDR3 is built from 18 residues. The CDR3 reads CASSQETEASGLQETQYF. CDR3 nucleotide sequence: TGTGCCAGCAGCCAAGAGACGGAGGCTAGCGGGTTACAAGAGACCCAGTACTTC.

The chain links TRBV11-2 to TRBJ2-7; D remains unclear. This CDR3 spans 14 amino acids. V was clipped by 5 bases and J by 2 bases, with 13 bases between them. Germline V gives CDR1 SGHAT, CDR2 FQNNGV. The CDR3 loop is CASSPPPPTYEQYF. CDR3 nucleotide sequence: TGTGCCAGCAGCCCCCCTCCGCCTACCTACGAGCAGTACTTC.

V is TRBV4-2 and J is TRBJ2-1; tentative D call: TRBD1 (6 bases). Germline lookup yields CDR1 LGHNA and CDR2 YNFKEQ. Between the trimmed V and J ends, which lost 4 bases and 1 base, there was a span of 8 bases. This CDR3 has 14 amino acids. The CDR3 loop is CASSPGQSYNEQFF. CDR3 bases: TGTGCCAGCAGCCCCGGACAGTCCTACAATGAGCAGTTCTTC.